This is a list of T cell receptor beta chains from one sample in a study of STAT5B mutations in CD4+ large granular lymphocyte leukemia. The data were produced by immunoSEQ multiplex PCR, yet TCRdb's version contains in-frame clones alone and is incomplete. The data show roughly 30,000 clones, less than 75% seen once. The specimen was CD4+ T cells from blood buffy coats. The source is a human donor in good health. CDR3s include the opening cysteine and the closing phenylalanine or tryptophan. The D gene is left open where the match is weak. Clone sizes are given selectively: once, few, many, or a class where the clone is expanded.

>TRBV2|TRBJ2-3|15|once|-
CASNGRTGGRGTQYF
TGTGCCAGCAATGGGAGGACTGGGGGCAGGGGTACGCAGTATTTT
>TRBV7-2|TRBJ1-1|18|once|TRBD1
CASSLVVGGQGYNTEAFF
TGTGCCAGCAGCTTAGTTGTAGGGGGACAGGGCTACAACACTGAAGCTTTCTTT
>TRBV6-1|TRBJ1-5|15|-|-
CASSEADSPYQPQHF
TGTGCCAGCAGTGAAGCAGACAGCCCCTATCAGCCCCAGCATTTT
>TRBV7-2|TRBJ2-5|15|-|-
CASRRPGRGDETQYF
TGTGCCAGCAGAAGACCCGGCAGGGGGGATGAGACCCAGTACTTC
>TRBV15|TRBJ2-7|15|once|-
CATSREGTGRYEQYF
TGTGCCACCAGCAGAGAAGGGACGGGACGCTACGAGCAGTACTTC
>TRBV15|TRBJ2-5|12|once|-
CATSRDTRAQYF
TGTGCCACCAGCAGAGATACTAGGGCCCAGTACTTC
>TRBV9|TRBJ1-5|13|-|-
CASSVAGYQPQHF
TGTGCCAGCAGCGTAGCCGGGTATCAGCCCCAGCATTTT
>TRBV20-1|TRBJ1-2|11|-|-
CSATGSYGYTF
TGCAGTGCTACGGGGTCCTATGGCTACACCTTC
>TRBV15|TRBJ2-5|15|-|TRBD2
CATSRGGTSGETQYF
TGTGCCACCAGCAGAGGTGGGACTAGCGGAGAGACCCAGTACTTC
>TRBV19|TRBJ2-4|19|-|-
CASSIKLGGQIVRADIQYF
TGTGCCAGTAGTATTAAGTTGGGGGGGCAGATTGTTAGGGCGGACATTCAGTACTTC
>TRBV5-1|TRBJ1-2|14|few|-
CASSFGPGPRGYTF
TGCGCCAGCAGCTTTGGCCCAGGACCTCGCGGCTACACCTTC
>TRBV6-1|TRBJ1-4|13|few|-
CACGTPTNEKLFF
TGTGCCTGCGGGACTCCAACTAATGAAAAACTGTTTTTT
>TRBV7-2|TRBJ1-3|15|few|-
CASSPWGTSGNTIYF
TGTGCCAGCAGCCCGTGGGGGACCTCTGGAAACACCATATATTTT
>TRBV7-9|TRBJ2-7|17|few|-
CASSPNRLGLVSYEQYF
TGTGCCAGCAGCCCAAACCGGCTCGGGCTAGTTTCCTACGAGCAGTACTTC
>TRBV19|TRBJ2-7|15|-|TRBD1
CASSARQGLGYEQYF
TGTGCCAGTAGTGCAAGACAGGGCTTAGGCTACGAGCAGTACTTC
>TRBV7-8|TRBJ1-1|12|few|-
CASSLDWGMAFF
TGTGCCAGCAGCTTAGATTGGGGGATGGCTTTCTTT
>TRBV6-5|TRBJ2-3|14|once|-
CASGSGLLTDTQYF
TGTGCCAGCGGATCGGGTCTACTCACAGATACGCAGTATTTT
>TRBV19|TRBJ2-3|14|-|-
CASSWGRRTDTQYF
TGTGCCAGTAGTTGGGGCCGGCGGACAGATACGCAGTATTTT
>TRBV18|TRBJ1-2|17|-|TRBD1
CASSFNVPGQGAYGYTF
TGTGCCAGCTCGTTCAATGTACCGGGACAGGGCGCCTATGGCTACACCTTC
>TRBV5-6|TRBJ1-2|14|-|TRBD1
CASSWTTGVGGYTF
TGTGCCAGCAGCTGGACGACAGGGGTGGGAGGCTACACCTTC
>TRBV7-9|TRBJ1-1|16|few|-
CASSLGRDSATAEAFF
TGTGCCAGCAGCTTAGGCCGGGACTCTGCCACGGCTGAAGCTTTCTTT
>TRBV15|TRBJ2-6|18|-|-
CATSRDTGSPSGANVLTF
TGTGCCACCAGCAGAGATACGGGCTCCCCCTCTGGGGCCAACGTCCTGACTTTC
>TRBV7-2|TRBJ1-5|15|medium-sized|-
CASSLASTGYQPQHF
TGTGCCAGCAGCTTAGCTTCAACAGGCTATCAGCCCCAGCATTTT
>TRBV7-2|TRBJ2-7|16|-|TRBD2
CASSLVWAGVSREQYF
TGTGCCAGCAGCTTAGTGTGGGCGGGGGTGTCTCGGGAGCAGTACTTC
>TRBV19|TRBJ2-7|13|-|-
CASSTGSVTEQYF
TGTGCCAGCAGCACAGGGAGCGTAACCGAGCAGTACTTC
>TRBV30|TRBJ1-2|13|few|-
CAWSLGRDYGYTF
TGTGCCTGGAGTCTGGGGAGAGACTATGGCTACACCTTC